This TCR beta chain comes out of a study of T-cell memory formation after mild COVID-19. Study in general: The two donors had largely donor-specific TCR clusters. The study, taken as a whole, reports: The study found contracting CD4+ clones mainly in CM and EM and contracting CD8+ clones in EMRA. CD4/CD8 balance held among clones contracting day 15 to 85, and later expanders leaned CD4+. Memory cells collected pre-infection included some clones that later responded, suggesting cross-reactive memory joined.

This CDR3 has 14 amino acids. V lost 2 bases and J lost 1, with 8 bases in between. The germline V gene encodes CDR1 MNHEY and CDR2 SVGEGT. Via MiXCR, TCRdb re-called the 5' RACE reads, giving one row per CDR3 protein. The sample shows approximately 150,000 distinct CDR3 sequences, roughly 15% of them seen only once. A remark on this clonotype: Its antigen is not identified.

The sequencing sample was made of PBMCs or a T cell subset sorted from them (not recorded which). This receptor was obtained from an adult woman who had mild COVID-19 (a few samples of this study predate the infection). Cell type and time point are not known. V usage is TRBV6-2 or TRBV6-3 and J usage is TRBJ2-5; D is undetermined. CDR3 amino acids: CASSYIQSQETQYF. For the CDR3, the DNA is TGTGCCAGCAGTTACATCCAGAGCCAAGAGACCCAGTACTTC.